The T cell receptor (beta chain) described here comes from a study of beta chain features in type 1 diabetes (dated by TCRdb to the late 2010s). General notes on the study: Mean age, gender distribution, total cell number and subset yield were not different between patients and healthy donors. A total of approximately 100 million sorted cells were examined across all samples, and the number of cells per subset was strongly correlated with RNA yield. The study compared the TCRB repertoires of sorted circulating CD4+ T cell subsets in recently diagnosed type 1 diabetes patients with those in matched healthy donors. Whereas all 30 or so donors provided naive and central memory subsets, regulatory and stem cell-like memory subsets were isolated from just 8 patients and about 8 healthy donors.

A single peripheral blood draw of approximately 120 mL on average was collected from each donor into heparinised tubes. A BD FACSAria II was used to sort naive, central memory, regulatory and stem cell-like memory CD4+ T cells with a panel that included CD45RO, CCR7, CD25, CD127, CD95 and CD27. Every sorted population had a purity above 95%. PBMCs were separated immediately by Lymphoprep density gradient centrifugation and were stained directly, without being cultured. So that batch effects would be minimized, each experiment stained and sorted samples in pairs, pairing one healthy donor with one patient. This clone was observed a few times. This receptor's antigen is unknown. A junction end diverges from the germline sequence, so it may reflect a read error. All of the isolated RNA was reverse transcribed with the High Capacity cDNA Reverse Transcription Kit, so expressed TCRB transcripts were sequenced. Naive, central memory and regulatory T cell samples underwent deep immunoSEQ sequencing, averaging approximately 3.3 million total reads per sample. Sorted cells were lysed in RLT buffer and RNA was extracted with DNase-treated RNeasy Micro or Mini kits, depending on cell number. To prevent cross-contamination, each cell subset was processed individually, whereas patient and healthy donor samples were processed jointly. Using the immunoSEQ multiplex PCR, TCRB sequences were amplified from cDNA into 87-bp fragments spanning the CDR3 region. Amplicons were sequenced on the Illumina HiSeq platform. The paper's data handling went like this. Synthetic template baselines were used to correct PCR bias computationally, reads within Hamming distance 2 were collapsed together, and singletons that could not be merged were discarded. Reads were aligned to IMGT to assign V, D and J genes, CDR3 length, and insertions or deletions at six rearrangement sites. Clonotype counts were normalized to sorted cell number within each subset before computing true diversity and Gini coefficients with the tcR R package. Repertoire sharing was quantified using the overlap coefficient calculated on TCRB nucleotide sequences. Out-of-frame TCRB sequences from naive cells were analyzed to stand in for the pre-selection repertoire. TCRdb re-hosts the immuneACCESS table, in-frame sequences only. Its copies lack some clones; in the studies checked, an unresolved V gene accounts for under half of them, and the cause for the rest is not known. The V and J calls and the clone size are those of that table, but D and trimming were determined from the DNA. A total of 500,000 to 850,000 clones appear in this sample, over 11% of them only once. The ten largest clones capture roughly 0.04% of the sample.

The research as a whole found: Naive, central memory and regulatory TCRB repertoires appeared to be more alike among patients than among healthy donors. PCR might favor shorter templates, but patient and control samples were amplified and corrected together, so any skew would affect both groups equally. Because the HLA sub-analyses included only small numbers of individuals, any influence of HLA type on TCRB rearrangement was left unresolved. In all four CD4+ subsets, TCRB CDR3 length was moderately but significantly shorter in type 1 diabetes patients. Sequencing cDNA rather than genomic DNA could over-represent highly expressing activated cells, although activation and CD3 levels did not differ between groups. At VDJ recombination sites, type 1 diabetes patients had fewer insertions and more deleted nucleotides, which implies abnormalities in thymic rearrangement.

This clonotype originated in a man aged 18-30 years with type 1 diabetes. The sample comprised naive CD4+ T cells from blood. The cell subset or site label, read with the paper, signifies: true naive CD4+ T cells.

The DNA reads as follows: TGCAGGGCTAGGCAGGACACTGAAGCTTTCTTT. This yields the protein CRARQDTEAFF. Recombination joined TRBV20-1 with TRBJ1-1; the D gene cannot be resolved reliably. The CDR3 goes from the cysteine to the phenylalanine over 11 residues. CDR3 DNA is the only sequence kept; it has 33 bases, read in frame from the first base. The germline V gene (reference sequence) sets CDR1 to DFQATT and CDR2 to SNEGSKA.